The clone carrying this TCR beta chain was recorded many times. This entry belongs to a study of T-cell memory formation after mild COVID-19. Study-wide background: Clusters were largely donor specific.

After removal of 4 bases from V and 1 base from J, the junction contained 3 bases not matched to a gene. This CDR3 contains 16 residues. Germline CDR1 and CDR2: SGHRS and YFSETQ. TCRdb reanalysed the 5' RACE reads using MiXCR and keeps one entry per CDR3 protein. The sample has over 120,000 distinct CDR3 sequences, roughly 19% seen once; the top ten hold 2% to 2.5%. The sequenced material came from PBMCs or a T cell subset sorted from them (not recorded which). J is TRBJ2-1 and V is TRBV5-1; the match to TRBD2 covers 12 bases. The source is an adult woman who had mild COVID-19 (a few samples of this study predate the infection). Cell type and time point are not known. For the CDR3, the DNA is TGCGCCAGCAGCGGCGGACTAGCGGGGTCCTACAATGAGCAGTTCTTC. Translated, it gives CASSGGLAGSYNEQFF.